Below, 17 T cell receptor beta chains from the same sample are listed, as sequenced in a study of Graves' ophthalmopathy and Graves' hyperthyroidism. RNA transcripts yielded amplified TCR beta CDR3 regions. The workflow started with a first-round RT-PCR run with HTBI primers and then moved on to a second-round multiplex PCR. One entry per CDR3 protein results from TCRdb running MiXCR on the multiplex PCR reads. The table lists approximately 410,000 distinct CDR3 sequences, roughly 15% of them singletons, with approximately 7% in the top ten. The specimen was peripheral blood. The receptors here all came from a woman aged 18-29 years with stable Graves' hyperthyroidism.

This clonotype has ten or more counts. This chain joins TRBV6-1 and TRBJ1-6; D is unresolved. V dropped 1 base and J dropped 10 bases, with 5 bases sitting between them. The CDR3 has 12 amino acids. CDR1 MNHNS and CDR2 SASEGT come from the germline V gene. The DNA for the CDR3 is TGTGCCAGCAGTGAAGTTAGGTCACCCCTCCACTTT. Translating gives CASSEVRSPLHF.

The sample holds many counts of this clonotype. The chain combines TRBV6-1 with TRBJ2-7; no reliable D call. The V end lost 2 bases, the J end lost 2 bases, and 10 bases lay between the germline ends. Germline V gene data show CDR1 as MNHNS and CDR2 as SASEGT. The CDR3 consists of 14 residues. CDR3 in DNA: TGTGCCAGCAGTGAACCCAGGTTTGCCTACGAGCAGTACTTC. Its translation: CASSEPRFAYEQYF.

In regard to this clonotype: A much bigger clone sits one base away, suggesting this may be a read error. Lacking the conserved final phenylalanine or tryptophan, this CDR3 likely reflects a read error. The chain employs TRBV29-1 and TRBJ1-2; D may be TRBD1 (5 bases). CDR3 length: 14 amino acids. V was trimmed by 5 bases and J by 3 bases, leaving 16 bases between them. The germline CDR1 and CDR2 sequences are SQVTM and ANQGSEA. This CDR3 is CSVPGSRDYYGYTY. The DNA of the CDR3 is TGCAGCGTTCCGGGGTCCAGGGATTACTATGGCTACACCTAC.

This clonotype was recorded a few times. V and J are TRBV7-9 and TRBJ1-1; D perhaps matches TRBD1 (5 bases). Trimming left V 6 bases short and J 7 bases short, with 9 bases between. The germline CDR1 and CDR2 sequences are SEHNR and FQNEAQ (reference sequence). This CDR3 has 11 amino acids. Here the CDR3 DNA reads TGTGCCAGCAGATTTACAGGTGAAGCTTTCTTT. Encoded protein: CASRFTGEAFF.

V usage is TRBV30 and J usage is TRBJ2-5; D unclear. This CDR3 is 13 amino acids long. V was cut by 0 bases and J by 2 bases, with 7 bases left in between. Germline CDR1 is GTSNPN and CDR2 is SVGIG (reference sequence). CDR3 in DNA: TGTGCCTGGAGTGTAAGCAGTCAAGAGACCCAGTACTTC. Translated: CAWSVSSQETQYF.

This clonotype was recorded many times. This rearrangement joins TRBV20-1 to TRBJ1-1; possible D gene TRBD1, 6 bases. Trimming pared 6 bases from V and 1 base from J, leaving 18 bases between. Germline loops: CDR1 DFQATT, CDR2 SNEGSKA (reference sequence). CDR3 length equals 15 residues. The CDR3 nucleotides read TGCAGTGCCCTCCTGATGGGGGGCGCGAACACTGAAGCTTTCTTT. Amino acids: CSALLMGGANTEAFF.

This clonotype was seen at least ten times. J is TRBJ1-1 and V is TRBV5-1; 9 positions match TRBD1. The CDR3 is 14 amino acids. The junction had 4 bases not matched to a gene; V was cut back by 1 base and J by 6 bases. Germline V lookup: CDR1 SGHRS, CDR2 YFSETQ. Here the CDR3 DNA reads TGCGCCAGCAGCTTGACAGGGGGCGCCCCTGAAGCTTTCTTT. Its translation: CASSLTGGAPEAFF.

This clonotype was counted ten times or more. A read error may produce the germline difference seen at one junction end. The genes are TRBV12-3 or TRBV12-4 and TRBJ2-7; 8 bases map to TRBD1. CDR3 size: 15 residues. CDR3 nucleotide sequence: TGTGCCAGCAGTGTAGGACAGGGTCTATCCTACGAGCAGTGCTTC. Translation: CASSVGQGLSYEQCF.

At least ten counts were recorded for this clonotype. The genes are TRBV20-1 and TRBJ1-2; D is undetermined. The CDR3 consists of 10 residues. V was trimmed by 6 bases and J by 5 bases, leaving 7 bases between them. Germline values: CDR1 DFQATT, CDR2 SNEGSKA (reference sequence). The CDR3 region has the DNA TGCAGTGCCACAAGATATGGCTACACCTTC. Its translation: CSATRYGYTF.

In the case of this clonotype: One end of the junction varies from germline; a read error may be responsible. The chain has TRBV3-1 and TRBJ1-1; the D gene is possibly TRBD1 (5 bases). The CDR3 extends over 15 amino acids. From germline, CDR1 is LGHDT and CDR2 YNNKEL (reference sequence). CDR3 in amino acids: CASSHGLGVKTEASF. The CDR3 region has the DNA TGTGCCAGCAGCCACGGACTAGGGGTCAAGACTGAAGCTTCCTTT. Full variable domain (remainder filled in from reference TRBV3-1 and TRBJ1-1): DTAVSQTPKYLVTQMGNDKSIKCEQNLGHDTMYWYKQDSKKFLKIMFSYNNKELIINETVPNRFSPKSPDKAHLNLHINSLELGDSAVYFCASSHGLGVKTEASFGQGTRLTVV.

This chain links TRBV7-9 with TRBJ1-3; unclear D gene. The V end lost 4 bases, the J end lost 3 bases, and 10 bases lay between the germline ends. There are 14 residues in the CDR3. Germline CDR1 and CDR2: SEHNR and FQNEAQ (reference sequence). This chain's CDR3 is CASSSPFDGNTIYF. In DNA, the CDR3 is TGTGCCAGCAGCTCCCCCTTTGATGGAAACACCATATATTTT.

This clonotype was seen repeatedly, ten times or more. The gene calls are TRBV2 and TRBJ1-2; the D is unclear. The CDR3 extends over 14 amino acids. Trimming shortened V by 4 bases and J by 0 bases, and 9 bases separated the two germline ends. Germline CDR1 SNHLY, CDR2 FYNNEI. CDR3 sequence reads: CASSGRVANYGYTF. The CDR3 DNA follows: TGTGCCAGCAGTGGGAGGGTAGCTAACTATGGCTACACCTTC.

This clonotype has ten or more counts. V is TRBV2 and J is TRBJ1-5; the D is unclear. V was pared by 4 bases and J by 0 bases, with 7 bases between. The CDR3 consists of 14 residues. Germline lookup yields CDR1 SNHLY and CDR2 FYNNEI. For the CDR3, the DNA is TGTGCCAGCAGTGTAGGATATAGCAATCAGCCCCAGCATTTT. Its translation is CASSVGYSNQPQHF.

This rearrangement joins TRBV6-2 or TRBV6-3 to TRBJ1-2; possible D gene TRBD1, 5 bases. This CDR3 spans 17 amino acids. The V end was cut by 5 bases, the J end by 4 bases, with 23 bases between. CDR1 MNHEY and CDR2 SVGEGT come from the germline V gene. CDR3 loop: CASSMILTDANFYGYTF. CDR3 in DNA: TGTGCCAGCAGTATGATCCTGACAGATGCAAACTTCTATGGCTACACCTTC.

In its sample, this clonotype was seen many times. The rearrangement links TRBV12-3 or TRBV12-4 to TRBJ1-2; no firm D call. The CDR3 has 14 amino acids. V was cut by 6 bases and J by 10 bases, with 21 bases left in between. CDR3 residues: CASSPRVLSSYYTF. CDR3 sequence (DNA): TGTGCCAGCAGCCCACGGGTGCTATCCTCTTACTACACCTTC.

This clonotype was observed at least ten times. The CDR3 DNA reads as TGCGCCAGCAGGGCGGAGACAGTTGCCTACGAGCAGTACTTC. This sequence encodes CASRAETVAYEQYF. V usage is TRBV5-1 and J usage is TRBJ2-7, with D possibly matching TRBD1 (5 bases). V was cut by 5 bases and J by 2 bases, with 14 bases left in between. Per germline, CDR1 SGHRS and CDR2 YFSETQ. CDR3 length: 14 amino acids.

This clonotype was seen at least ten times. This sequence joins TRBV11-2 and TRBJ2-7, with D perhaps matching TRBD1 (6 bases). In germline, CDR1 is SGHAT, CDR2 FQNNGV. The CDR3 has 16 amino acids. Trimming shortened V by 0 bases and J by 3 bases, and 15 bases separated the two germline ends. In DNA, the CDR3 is TGTGCCAGCAGCTTAGATCTTGGGACATCAATCTACGAGCAGTACTTC. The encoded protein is CASSLDLGTSIYEQYF.